This is a list of T cell receptor beta chains from one sample in a study of shared clonotypes between healthy human individuals. Only in-frame clones appear in the TCRdb table, and some are missing; sequencing was by immunoSEQ multiplex PCR. This sample carries around 1,000,000 clones, about 72% of them seen once, and the ten largest clones take approximately 0.9%. Sequencing was performed on memory CD4+ T cells from PBMCs. The receptor set was obtained from a young man in good health. Some clones in this sample may be carry-over from other donors' samples. Each CDR3 is given with its conserved first and last residue. A D gene is named only where the DNA matches it firmly. Clone size is stated in some rows and not others, as once, few, many or a class when expanded.

D gene,J gene,V gene,clone size,CDR3 DNA,CDR3 protein
TRBD1,TRBJ2-3,TRBV2,NA,TGTGCCAGCAGTGAAGGGACAGGGGATACGCAGTATTTT,CASSEGTGDTQYF
TRBD2,TRBJ2-7,TRBV11-2,NA,TGTGCCAGCAGCTTACCTAGCGGGAGTCTTTATGTCGAGCAGTACTTC,CASSLPSGSLYVEQYF
TRBD1,TRBJ2-3,TRBV28,NA,TGTGCCAGCAGCACACAGGGGGCAGATACGCAGTATTTT,CASSTQGADTQYF
NA,TRBJ2-1,TRBV30,once,TGTGCCTGGAGTTTTGTCTGGCGCCCCAGCTCCTACAATGAGCAGTTCTTC,CAWSFVWRPSSYNEQFF
NA,TRBJ1-2,TRBV6-5,NA,TGTGCCAGCAGCCCACAGGGTTCTGGCTACACCTTC,CASSPQGSGYTF
NA,TRBJ2-7,TRBV23-1,once,TGCGCCAGCAGTCACCCGTGGGGCCCGGGACACCCACACCCGGGCGAGCAGTACTTC,CASSHPWGPGHPHPGEQYF
NA,TRBJ2-2,TRBV11-3,NA,TGTGCCAGCAGTGCCCTGGGGCCCGGGGAGCTGTTTTTT,CASSALGPGELFF
NA,TRBJ1-5,TRBV2,many,TGTGCCAGCACAGGGGAAGCGGGTCAGCCCCAGCATTTT,CASTGEAGQPQHF
NA,TRBJ1-3,TRBV28,NA,TGTGCCAGCAGTTCCCCGGGGTCTGGAAACACCATATATTTT,CASSSPGSGNTIYF
NA,TRBJ2-1,TRBV9,NA,TGTGCCAGCAGCGTAGCTAAGGGGGGGTCGACTTTCCTGAGCTCCTACAATGAGCAGTTCTTC,CASSVAKGGSTFLSSYNEQFF
NA,TRBJ2-4,TRBV6-5,many,TGTGCCAGCCTCAGGGGAAACATTCAGTACTTC,CASLRGNIQYF
NA,TRBJ2-7,TRBV5-8,once,TGTGCCAGCAGCTTGGGTGGGCAGGGGGGCTACGAGCAGTACTTC,CASSLGGQGGYEQYF
TRBD2,TRBJ2-7,TRBV27,NA,TGTGCCAGCAGTCGGCTAGCGGGATCCACCGAGCAGTACTTC,CASSRLAGSTEQYF
TRBD2,TRBJ2-7,TRBV7-6,NA,TGTGCCAGCAGCGAAGGGACTAGCTTCTACGAGCAGTACTTC,CASSEGTSFYEQYF
NA,TRBJ2-7,TRBV19,NA,TGTGCCAGTAGTCAGGGCGGGGTGGAGCAGTACTTC,CASSQGGVEQYF
TRBD1,TRBJ1-5,TRBV15,NA,TGTGCCACCAGCAGAGGGGACAGGGGTTTTGAGGAGGGCAATCAGCCCCAGCATTTT,CATSRGDRGFEEGNQPQHF